This T cell receptor beta chain was sequenced for a study of OX40 agonist ivuxolimab in advanced cancers. V lost 1 base and J lost 7; bases outside the gene matches: 4. The CDR3 is 14 residues long. Germline loops: CDR1 LGHNA, CDR2 YNFKEQ. The table came from immunoSEQ multiplex PCR; TCRdb's copy has only in-frame clones and leaves some out. The sample records roughly 30,000 clones, about nine tenths being singletons. V and J are TRBV4-2 and TRBJ1-2, with 9 nucleotides matching TRBD1. The receptor was isolated from an adult with an advanced solid tumor such as melanoma, head and neck, liver or kidney cancer. Material: CD4+ or CD8+ T cells sorted from blood, obtained in a trial of the OX40 agonist ivuxolimab. The CDR3 here is CASSQAGTGSGYTF. The CDR3 coding sequence is TGTGCCAGCAGCCAAGCCGGGACAGGGAGTGGCTACACCTTC.